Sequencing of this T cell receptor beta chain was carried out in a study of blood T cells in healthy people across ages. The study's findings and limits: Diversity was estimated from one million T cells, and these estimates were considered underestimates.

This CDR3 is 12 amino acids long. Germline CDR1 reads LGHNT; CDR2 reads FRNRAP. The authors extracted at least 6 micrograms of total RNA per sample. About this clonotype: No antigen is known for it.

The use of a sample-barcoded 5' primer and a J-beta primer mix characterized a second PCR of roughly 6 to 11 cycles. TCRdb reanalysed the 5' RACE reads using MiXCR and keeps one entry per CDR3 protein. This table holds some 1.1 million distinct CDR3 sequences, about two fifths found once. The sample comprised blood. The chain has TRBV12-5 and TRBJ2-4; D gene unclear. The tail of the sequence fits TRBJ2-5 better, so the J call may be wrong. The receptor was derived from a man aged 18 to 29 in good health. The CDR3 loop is CASKGLQETQYF. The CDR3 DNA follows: TGTGCTAGTAAAGGGCTTCAAGAGACCCAGTACTTC.